A single T cell receptor (beta chain) is shown here with its context. Its antigen is undetermined. This specimen belongs to a study of T cell responses to AZD1222 COVID-19 vaccine. The study, taken as a whole, reports: Two doses of AZD1222 preceded a rise in Spike-specific TCR breadth and depth. The sample set comprised mostly white British donors with more females, and clonal diversity was possibly underestimated. The span of vaccine-associated CD4 TCRs extended across spike, with dominance at 160-218 and 743-854. After the peak T cell response, and only then, were repertoires sampled.

V was trimmed by 0 bases and J by 11 bases, leaving 17 bases between them. From germline, CDR1 is SGHRS and CDR2 YFSETQ. CDR3 length equals 14 residues. Method: immunoSEQ multiplex PCR; TCRdb's copy keeps in-frame clones and lacks some. The data hold approximately 170,000 clones, with 80% to 90% observed a single time. Sequenced material: peripheral blood, taken on day 0 of AZD1222 vaccination. The sequence was collected from an adult in good health. This chain connects TRBV5-1 to TRBJ1-1, with D perhaps TRBD1 (6 bases). CDR3 bases: TGCGCCAGCAGCTTGGAATACTTCCGGGGGGCGGCTTTCTTT. Translation gives CASSLEYFRGAAFF.